These 10 T cell receptor beta chains were all obtained from the same sample, sequenced in a study of control samples from healthy donors and cancer patients. The data were produced by immunoSEQ multiplex PCR, yet TCRdb's version contains in-frame clones alone and is incomplete. The data show fewer than 95,000 clones, around 86% seen once. Material: blood. The receptors come from a woman in her forties or fifties in good health.

Points on this clone: An end of the junction does not agree with germline; a read error may underlie this. The rearrangement links TRBV20-1 to TRBJ2-5, with a possible D match to TRBD1 (5 bases). This CDR3 has 12 amino acids. Looked up from germline, CDR1 is DFQATT and CDR2 is SNEGSKA (reference sequence). This CDR3 reads CSASGSGATQYF. Here the CDR3 DNA reads TGCAGTGCTAGTGGGTCTGGGGCGACCCAATACTTC.

This rearrangement joins TRBV6-5 to TRBJ2-7, with 8 bases that match TRBD2. The V and J ends lost 8 bases and 4 bases, in that order; junction bases with no gene match: 7. The germline gives CDR1 MNHEY, CDR2 SVGAGI. The CDR3 has 13 amino acids. Here the CDR3 reads CASGRGVEYEQYF. In nucleotides, the CDR3 is TGTGCCAGCGGGCGGGGGGTTGAGTACGAGCAGTACTTC.

The chain recombines TRBV3-1 (or the pseudogene TRBV3-2) with TRBJ1-5, with D possibly TRBD1 on 6 matching bases. This CDR3 has 16 residues. Trimming pared 3 bases from V and 0 bases from J, leaving 12 bases between. Germline loops: CDR1 LGHDT, CDR2 YNNKEL (reference sequence). In DNA form, the CDR3 reads TGTGCCAGCAGCCAGGGGGCGTCTTATAGCAATCAGCCCCAGCATTTT. Translated, it gives CASSQGASYSNQPQHF.

The chain uses TRBV4-1 and TRBJ2-5; a weak D match, TRBD2 (5 bases). The CDR3 has 13 amino acids. The V end lost 0 bases, the J end lost 7 bases, and 9 bases lay between the germline ends. Germline assignment: CDR1 MGHRA and CDR2 YSYEKL. The CDR3 DNA follows: TGCGCCAGCAGCCAAGATCTCGAGGGGACCCAGTACTTC. Translated: CASSQDLEGTQYF.

The rearrangement uses TRBV20-1 and TRBJ1-1; D is perhaps TRBD1 (5 bases). The CDR3 has 11 residues. Germline V lookup: CDR1 DFQATT, CDR2 SNEGSKA (reference sequence). The V end was cut by 3 bases, the J end by 6 bases, with 8 bases between. CDR3 coding DNA: TGCAGTGCTAGGGGGGACGCTGAAGCTTTCTTT. This sequence encodes CSARGDAEAFF.

The CDR3 coding sequence is TGTGCCAGCAGTTCGACTAGCGGGAGGGCCGGGTCCTACAATGAGCAGTTCTTC. Its protein is CASSSTSGRAGSYNEQFF. This chain links TRBV28 with TRBJ2-1, with TRBD2 identical over 14 bases. CDR1 and CDR2 (germline): MDHEN, SYDVKM. The J segment lost 1 base and the V segment lost 4 bases, leaving 6 bases of the junction unmatched. The CDR3 has 18 amino acids. Full variable domain (rest looked up from reference TRBV28 and TRBJ2-1): DVKVTQSSRYLVKRTGEKVFLECVQDMDHENMFWYRQDPGLGLRLIYFSYDVKMKEKGDIPEGYSVSREKKERFSLILESASTNQTSMYLCASSSTSGRAGSYNEQFFGPGTRLTVL.

The chain couples TRBV6-2 or TRBV6-3 to TRBJ2-1, with no clear D. The CDR3 runs 14 residues. The V gene's germline CDR1 is MNHEY and CDR2 SVGEGT. V was shortened by 5 bases and J by 5 bases, with 13 bases between the two germline ends. DNA for the CDR3: TGTGCCAGCAGTGAGGTCCAGGTCCACAATGAGCAGTTCTTC. This codes for CASSEVQVHNEQFF.

The rearrangement uses TRBV12-5 and TRBJ2-7; 7 nucleotides agree with TRBD1. This CDR3 region has 15 residues. The junction had 9 bases not matched to a gene; V was cut back by 5 bases and J by 2 bases. Germline loops: CDR1 LGHNT, CDR2 FRNRAP. The CDR3 region is CASGINTGVAYEQYF. CDR3 DNA: TGTGCTAGTGGTATCAATACAGGGGTTGCCTACGAGCAGTACTTC.

The chain links TRBV11-2 to TRBJ1-1; D not certain. Germline loops: CDR1 SGHAT, CDR2 FQNNGV. The CDR3 has 13 amino acids. The V end lost 4 bases, the J end lost 0 bases, and 6 bases lay between the germline ends. For the CDR3, the DNA is TGTGCCAGCAGCTCGTCGCTGAACACTGAAGCTTTCTTT. This encodes CASSSSLNTEAFF.

The chain recombines TRBV28 with TRBJ2-3, with D maybe TRBD1 (6 bases). Germline CDR1 is MDHEN and CDR2 is SYDVKM. V was clipped by 11 bases and J by 1 base, with 16 bases between them. CDR3 length: 14 residues. The CDR3 region is CAATGSSGTDTQYF. The CDR3 bases are TGTGCCGCAACAGGGTCGTCGGGCACAGATACGCAGTATTTT.